What follows are 3 T cell receptor beta chains derived from one specimen sequenced in a study of T cell repertoires in ileal Crohn's disease. Time point in this sample: neoterminal ileum biopsy at postoperative endoscopy, about 6 months after surgery. TCRdb's copy holds only in-frame clones and misses some; the assay was immunoSEQ multiplex PCR. The table has 2,700 or so clones, about 70% seen once; the top ten hold around a third. Sequenced sample: ileal tissue. These receptors were obtained from an adult with Crohn's disease.

This clone was observed a handful of times. V gene TRBV19 combines with J gene TRBJ1-1; 7 bases agree with TRBD1. The V and J ends lost 3 bases and 1 base, in that order; junction bases with no gene match: 2. Germline V CDR1 and CDR2: LNHDA, SQIVND (reference sequence). This CDR3 spans 14 amino acids. This chain's CDR3 is CASSIGQANTEAFF. CDR3 DNA sequence: TGTGCCAGTAGTATCGGACAGGCGAACACTGAAGCTTTCTTT.

This clone was counted only a few times. This chain connects TRBV20-1 to TRBJ2-7; tentatively, D is TRBD2 (5 bases). Deletions cut 3 bases from V and 6 bases from J, with 9 bases between. The CDR3 spans 11 residues. Looked up from germline, CDR1 is DFQATT and CDR2 is SNEGSKA (reference sequence). CDR3 in amino acids: CSASEGPEQYF. CDR3 nucleotides: TGCAGTGCTAGTGAGGGCCCCGAGCAGTACTTC.

The chain employs TRBV5-4 and TRBJ2-1; TRBD2 agrees at 9 bases. CDR1 SGHNT and CDR2 YYREEE come from the germline V gene (reference sequence). The CDR3 is 18 residues long. The trim removed 0 bases at V and 1 base at J, leaving 8 bases unmatched. CDR3 bases: TGTGCCAGCAGCTTGGGTGGCGGGGGGGCCGTTTCCTACAATGAGCAGTTCTTC. Amino acid sequence: CASSLGGGGAVSYNEQFF.